This T cell receptor beta chain stems from a study of blood T cell repertoires in COVID-19. Clones were sequenced by immunoSEQ multiplex PCR, and TCRdb holds only the in-frame ones, with some missing. This table holds 65,000 to 90,000 clones, 89% found once. The CDR3 has 15 amino acids. The germline V gene has CDR1 SGHVS and CDR2 FNYEAQ. V was clipped by 5 bases and J by 4 bases, with 16 bases between them. The chain has TRBV7-6 and TRBJ2-3; possibly TRBD2 for D (5 bases). The sequencing input was peripheral blood. This receptor was taken from a man of 80 years or more with acute or convalescent COVID-19. CDR3 protein: CASSPMGELADTQYF. The CDR3, as DNA: TGTGCCAGCAGCCCGATGGGAGAACTGGCAGATACGCAGTATTTT.